This entry lists 25 T cell receptor beta chains sequenced from one sample in a study of T cell changes during pregnancy in multiple sclerosis. The table came from immunoSEQ multiplex PCR; TCRdb's copy has only in-frame clones and leaves some out. The sample records about 60,000 clones, about 91% being singletons. The source material was peripheral blood, sampled before pregnancy. Receptor source: a female donor with multiple sclerosis, enrolled in a pregnancy study.

The table lists this clone with a few counts. This sequence joins TRBV19 and TRBJ1-1, with 7 bases fitting TRBD1. V shed 4 bases and J 1 base; nucleotides not matched to a gene: 0. This CDR3 has 13 residues. The V gene's germline CDR1 is LNHDA and CDR2 SQIVND (reference sequence). The CDR3 DNA is TGTGCCAGTAGTAGACAGGGGAACACTGAAGCTTTCTTT. This codes for CASSRQGNTEAFF. The full variable domain, with the rest looked up from reference TRBV19 and TRBJ1-1, is DGGITQSPKYLFRKEGQNVTLSCEQNLNHDAMYWYRQDPGQGLRLIYYSQIVNDFQKGDIAEGYSVSREKKESFPLTVTSAQKNPTAFYLCASSRQGNTEAFFGQGTRLTVV.

This clone is a singleton in its sample. The gene calls are TRBV7-2 and TRBJ1-1; D remains ambiguous. Germline V gene lookup returns CDR1 SGHTA and CDR2 FQGNSA. CDR3 size: 14 residues. V was pared by 5 bases and J by 5 bases, with 15 bases between. The CDR3 DNA reads TGTGCCAGCAGCCCGACGAGGGCACGGACTGAAGCTTTCTTT. It encodes CASSPTRARTEAFF.

This clone has a handful of counts. The gene calls are TRBV25-1 and TRBJ1-2, with D tentatively TRBD1 (5 bases). The CDR3 runs to 14 residues. Per germline, CDR1 MGHDK and CDR2 SYGVNS. The V gene lost 2 bases and the J gene lost 6 bases, with 13 bases spanning the gap. CDR3 residues: CASSEIGLGDGYTF. CDR3 nucleotide sequence: TGTGCCAGCAGTGAAATAGGGCTAGGGGATGGCTACACCTTC.

For this clone: Within the sample, other DNA sequences also encode this same CDR3. V and J are TRBV12-5 and TRBJ1-2; 8 bases are shared with TRBD1. The CDR3 contains 13 residues. The ends lost 6 bases at V and 4 bases at J; junction bases unmatched: 4. The germline V gene has CDR1 LGHNT and CDR2 FRNRAP. The chain's CDR3 is CASGPGGSYGYTF. CDR3 DNA: TGTGCTAGTGGGCCAGGGGGCAGCTATGGCTACACCTTC.

The chain combines TRBV9 with TRBJ2-5; TRBD1 matches at 7 bases. V lost 4 bases, J lost 3 bases, and 3 bases stayed unmatched. The CDR3 sequence is 13 residues long. Germline V gene lookup returns CDR1 SGDLS and CDR2 YYNGEE. The DNA of the CDR3 is TGTGCCAGCAGCTTTGACAGGGAAGAGACCCAGTACTTC. Its protein is CASSFDREETQYF.

The CDR3 region is CASKGTVEAFF. CDR3 DNA: TGTGCCAGCAAAGGGACAGTGGAAGCTTTCTTT. The rearrangement joins TRBV2 to TRBJ1-1, with 7 bases identical to TRBD1. Germline values: CDR1 SNHLY, CDR2 FYNNEI. Trimming cost V 7 bases and J 8 bases; bases outside gene matches: 4. This CDR3 has 11 amino acids.

The rearrangement uses TRBV30 and TRBJ2-3; weak D call: TRBD2 (5 bases). This CDR3 has 12 amino acids. The V end lost 1 base, the J end lost 9 bases, and 11 bases lay between the germline ends. Germline V gene data show CDR1 as GTSNPN and CDR2 as SVGIG (reference sequence). CDR3 loop: CAWSEEGYTQYF. The DNA for the CDR3 is TGTGCCTGGAGTGAAGAGGGTTACACGCAGTATTTT.

The V gene is TRBV7-2, the J gene TRBJ2-7, with 10 bases lining up with TRBD2. The CDR3 is 14 amino acids. V lost 5 bases to trimming and J lost 7 bases; unmatched junction nucleotides: 8. Germline V gene lookup returns CDR1 SGHTA and CDR2 FQGNSA. CDR3 amino acids: CASSPSGGVGEQYF. The CDR3 nucleotides are TGTGCCAGCAGCCCGAGCGGGGGGGTAGGGGAGCAGTACTTC.

This chain uses TRBV2 with TRBJ1-4, with D perhaps matching TRBD1 (6 bases). The length of the CDR3 is 15 residues. Per the germline V gene, CDR1 is SNHLY and CDR2 is FYNNEI. V lost 3 bases, J lost 5 bases, and 13 bases lay in between. The CDR3 sequence is CASSDWAGANEKLFF. The DNA for the CDR3 is TGTGCCAGCAGTGATTGGGCAGGGGCGAATGAAAAACTGTTTTTT.

The J gene is TRBJ2-5, the V gene TRBV25-1, with D maybe TRBD2 (7 bases). Germline-derived CDR1 and CDR2 are MGHDK and SYGVNS. The CDR3 has 14 residues. The germline V and J ends were trimmed by 8 bases and 5 bases, with 18 bases remaining between them. The CDR3 loop is CASGLAGARETQYF. DNA of the CDR3: TGTGCCAGCGGGCTGGCGGGGGCCCGGGAGACCCAGTACTTC.

The chain is built from TRBV4-1 and TRBJ1-1; 10 bases line up with TRBD1. Germline loops: CDR1 MGHRA, CDR2 YSYEKL. The CDR3 sequence is 15 residues long. J lost 5 bases, V lost 4 bases, and 7 bases had no gene match. As DNA, the CDR3 is TGCGCCAGCAGCCTATTGGACAGGGGGGGTACTGAAGCTTTCTTT. Its translation: CASSLLDRGGTEAFF.

The V and J genes are TRBV6-5 and TRBJ1-1; D is possibly TRBD1 (6 bases). Per germline, CDR1 MNHEY and CDR2 SVGAGI. This CDR3 has 15 amino acids. V was clipped by 6 bases and J by 5 bases, with 19 bases between them. The CDR3 sequence: CASSLLRDTITEAFF. CDR3 nucleotides: TGTGCCAGCAGCCTTCTCCGGGACACGATAACTGAAGCTTTCTTT.

This chain connects TRBV19 to TRBJ1-1, with a tentative D call TRBD1 (5 bases). Trimming pared 3 bases from V and 0 bases from J, leaving 20 bases between. This CDR3 is 18 amino acids long. Germline assignment: CDR1 LNHDA and CDR2 SQIVND (reference sequence). The chain's CDR3 is CASSILNPGRVMNTEAFF. CDR3 bases: TGTGCCAGTAGTATCCTAAACCCGGGCAGGGTGATGAACACTGAAGCTTTCTTT.

This clone is a singleton in its sample. V and J are TRBV6-1 and TRBJ1-6; 7 bases fit TRBD1. This CDR3 region has 16 residues. Germline CDR1 is MNHNS and CDR2 is SASEGT. V trimming: 2 bases; J trimming: 8 bases; junction bases outside the gene matches: 9. The CDR3 coding sequence is TGTGCCAGCAGTGAAATCCCTGGGACAGCTCATTCACCCCTCCACTTT. Translating it yields CASSEIPGTAHSPLHF.

This chain uses TRBV5-1 with TRBJ2-5; 9 nucleotides align to TRBD1. J lost 5 bases, V lost 1 base, and 6 bases had no gene match. This CDR3 has 15 amino acids. Germline V CDR1 and CDR2: SGHRS, YFSETQ. The CDR3 sequence: CASSLKGQGSETQYF. The CDR3 DNA reads as TGCGCCAGCAGCTTGAAGGGACAGGGATCCGAGACCCAGTACTTC.

V gene TRBV27 combines with J gene TRBJ2-1; TRBD1 aligns across 7 bases. V trimming: 5 bases; J trimming: 9 bases; junction bases outside the gene matches: 7. This CDR3 is built from 13 residues. Per the germline V gene, CDR1 is MNHEY and CDR2 is SMNVEV (reference sequence). CDR3 sequence reads: CASSRQGGGEQFF. In DNA form, the CDR3 reads TGTGCCAGCAGTCGACAGGGCGGCGGTGAGCAGTTCTTC.

The J gene is TRBJ1-2, the V gene TRBV29-1; 8 positions match TRBD1. Germline CDR1 and CDR2: SQVTM and ANQGSEA. The CDR3 runs to 12 residues. With 4 bases clipped from V and 4 bases from J, the junction kept 2 bases outside the gene matches. CDR3 in DNA: TGCAGCGTTGTTCAGGGGGCCTATGGCTACACCTTC. This sequence encodes CSVVQGAYGYTF. Looking up the rest from reference TRBV29-1 and TRBJ1-2 gives the full variable domain: SAVISQKPSRDICQRGTSLTIQCQVDSQVTMMFWYRQQPGQSLTLIATANQGSEATYESGFVIDKFPISRPNLTFSTLTVSNMSPEDSSIYLCSVVQGAYGYTFGSGTRLTVV.

The V gene is TRBV5-1, the J gene TRBJ2-7; 12 bases are shared with TRBD2. The CDR3 is 15 amino acids. V lost 5 bases, J lost 3 bases, and 6 bases stayed unmatched. Looked up from germline, CDR1 is SGHRS and CDR2 is YFSETQ. The CDR3 DNA reads as TGCGCCAGCAGTCCTGGACTAGCGGGAAACTACGAGCAGTACTTC. It specifies CASSPGLAGNYEQYF.

The J gene is TRBJ2-1, the V gene TRBV7-3; TRBD1 is a possible D gene (6 bases). V was clipped by 5 bases and J by 7 bases, with 15 bases between them. CDR3 length: 14 residues. Looked up from germline, CDR1 is SGHTA and CDR2 is FQGTGA. CDR3 sequence (DNA): TGTGCCAGCAGCCCCTCGGGACAAAGGAATGAGCAGTTCTTC. This translates into CASSPSGQRNEQFF.

The CDR3 DNA is TGTGCCAGCAGCGTAGAACAGGGGGGAACAGATACGCAGTATTTT. Amino acids: CASSVEQGGTDTQYF. This chain uses TRBV9 with TRBJ2-3, with 8 bases matching TRBD1. J lost 3 bases, V lost 0 bases, and 3 bases had no gene match. Germline CDR1 reads SGDLS; CDR2 reads YYNGEE. CDR3 length equals 15 residues.

The V call is TRBV10-2, the J call TRBJ2-2; 8 nucleotides line up with TRBD2. Germline values: CDR1 WSHSY, CDR2 SAAADI. The ends lost 8 bases at V and 5 bases at J; junction bases unmatched: 7. CDR3 length: 14 amino acids. Written as DNA, the CDR3 is TGCGCCAGCCTCGGGGGGGCCCGGACCGGGGAGCTGTTTTTT. This sequence encodes CASLGGARTGELFF.

This chain joins TRBV21-1 and TRBJ1-2. TRBV21-1 is noted as a pseudogene. This CDR3 comprises 18 residues. The CDR3 DNA reads TGTGCCAGCAGCAAAGCGCCTGGAGTCGGCGGCCTTAACTATGGCTACACCTTC. Translation gives CASSKAPGVGGLNYGYTF.

A single count supports this clone. This chain links TRBV7-3 with TRBJ2-3, with TRBD1 matching over 9 bases. CDR3 length: 15 amino acids. The ends lost 5 bases at V and 6 bases at J; junction bases unmatched: 9. Per germline, CDR1 SGHTA and CDR2 FQGTGA. CDR3 coding DNA: TGTGCCAGCAGCCCTAACAGGGGGCTAAGGGATACGCAGTATTTT. This encodes CASSPNRGLRDTQYF.

As DNA, the CDR3 is TGCGCCAGCAGCCCGGTAGCGGGACCGAGCACAGATACGCAGTATTTT. This sequence encodes CASSPVAGPSTDTQYF. The rearrangement links TRBV5-1 to TRBJ2-3, with 8 bases matching TRBD2. This CDR3 contains 16 residues. Germline assignment: CDR1 SGHRS and CDR2 YFSETQ. With 4 bases clipped from V and 0 bases from J, the junction kept 7 bases outside the gene matches.

This rearrangement joins TRBV2 to TRBJ2-1, with 9 bases aligning to TRBD1. CDR1 is SNHLY and CDR2 is FYNNEI in the germline V gene. This CDR3 has 15 amino acids. Unmatched junction bases numbered 11, after V lost 5 bases and J lost 9 bases. The CDR3 DNA is TGTGCCAGCAGTACAGGGGGCTTCTCTACGGGTGAGCAGTTCTTC. Translating it yields CASSTGGFSTGEQFF.